The next 9 T cell receptor beta chains were all read from a single sample in a study of OX40 agonist ivuxolimab in advanced cancers. TCRdb's copy holds only in-frame clones and misses some; the assay was immunoSEQ multiplex PCR. The table has tens of thousands of clones, over 75% seen once. This sample comprised CD4+ or CD8+ T cells sorted from blood, obtained in a trial of the OX40 agonist ivuxolimab. Every receptor here comes from an adult with an advanced solid tumor such as melanoma, head and neck, liver or kidney cancer.

The CDR3 DNA reads TGTGCCAGCAGCAATAGCGGGAATAGGCATGAGCAGTTCTTC. This gives the protein CASSNSGNRHEQFF. The chain has TRBV11-1 and TRBJ2-1; 8 bases are shared with TRBD2. The V gene's germline CDR1 is SGHAT and CDR2 FQDESV (reference sequence). The CDR3 runs 14 residues. V shed 5 bases and J 8 bases; nucleotides not matched to a gene: 8.

The CDR3 reads CASRWVWHDGYTF. The CDR3 nucleotides read TGTGCCAGCCGGTGGGTTTGGCACGATGGCTACACCTTC. The J gene is TRBJ1-2, the V gene TRBV5-4; no definite D call. Trimming took off 7 bases at V and 6 bases at J, with 16 bases between the two ends. Germline V gene sequence: CDR1 SGHNT, CDR2 YYREEE (reference sequence). The CDR3 sequence is 13 residues long. Supplemented by reference TRBV5-4 and TRBJ1-2, the full variable domain reads ETGVTQSPTHLIKTRGQQVTLRCSSQSGHNTVSWYQQALGQGPQFIFQYYREEENGRGNFPPRFSGLQFPNYSSELNVNALELDDSALYLCASRWVWHDGYTFGSGTRLTVV.

The V and J genes are TRBV2 and TRBJ1-1; 8 positions agree with TRBD1. The CDR3 totals 15 residues. Losses at the gene ends were 6 bases for V and 0 bases for J; bases not matched to a gene: 6. Germline V CDR1 and CDR2: SNHLY, FYNNEI. CDR3 sequence reads: CASRGTGGMNTEAFF. CDR3 DNA: TGTGCCAGCAGGGGGACAGGAGGAATGAACACTGAAGCTTTCTTT.

The chain employs TRBV11-3 and TRBJ2-2; 9 bases match TRBD1. The germline V gene has CDR1 SGHNT and CDR2 YENEEA. This CDR3 region has 16 residues. Unmatched junction bases numbered 7, after V lost 3 bases and J lost 5 bases. CDR3 coding DNA: TGTGCCAGCAGCTTCGGACAGGGGAGTAGGACCGGGGAGCTGTTTTTT. Amino acid sequence: CASSFGQGSRTGELFF.

The genes are TRBV7-6 and TRBJ2-3, with 7 bases lining up with TRBD2. Germline CDR1 reads SGHVS; CDR2 reads FNYEAQ. The ends lost 5 bases at V and 3 bases at J; junction bases unmatched: 8. This CDR3 region has 15 residues. The CDR3 coding sequence is TGTGCCAGCAGCGGGGAGGGAGGGTTGACAGATACGCAGTATTTT. It encodes CASSGEGGLTDTQYF.

V and J are TRBV7-9 and TRBJ1-1; a possible D gene is TRBD1 (6 bases). The V and J ends lost 2 bases and 5 bases respectively, with 9 bases between them. The CDR3 totals 13 residues. Looked up from germline, CDR1 is SEHNR and CDR2 is FQNEAQ (reference sequence). CDR3: CASSLQGRTEAFF. CDR3 coding DNA: TGTGCCAGCAGCTTACAGGGGAGGACTGAAGCTTTCTTT.

The chain combines TRBV4-3 with TRBJ1-1, with a possible D match to TRBD1 (5 bases). Trimming shortened V by 0 bases and J by 10 bases, and 18 bases separated the two germline ends. Looked up from germline, CDR1 is LGHNA and CDR2 is YSLEER. The CDR3 is 15 amino acids. The CDR3 sequence: CASSQDWGEQDRAFF. CDR3 DNA: TGCGCCAGCAGCCAAGACTGGGGGGAACAGGATCGAGCTTTCTTT.

The chain recombines TRBV27 with TRBJ2-7; D possibly corresponds to TRBD1 (5 bases). The germline V gene encodes CDR1 MNHEY and CDR2 SMNVEV (reference sequence). V lost 4 bases to trimming and J lost 3 bases, with 13 bases between them. The CDR3 runs to 14 residues. CDR3: CASSSMGLHYEQYF. In DNA, the CDR3 is TGTGCCAGCAGTTCGATGGGGCTGCACTACGAGCAGTACTTC.

The chain combines TRBV2 with TRBJ2-3; 8 bases agree with TRBD1. The CDR3 runs 16 residues. V dropped 7 bases and J dropped 1; count of bases not matched to a gene: 10. Germline V CDR1 and CDR2: SNHLY, FYNNEI. CDR3: CASKQIPGQGTDTQYF. CDR3 bases: TGTGCCAGCAAACAGATCCCGGGACAGGGCACAGATACGCAGTATTTT.